The rows below give T cell receptor beta chains drawn from one sample of a study of T cells expressing NK-cell markers. TCRdb re-called the 5' RACE reads and catalogs CDR3 proteins one per entry, DNA excluded. Its clone listing holds more than 250,000 distinct CDR3 sequences. Sequencing was done on a sample of blood T cells: a sorted CD56 or NKG2C T cell subset, CD4+ or CD8+ T cells, or bulk PBMC T cells (not recorded which). Receptors originate from a man between 18 and 35 years old in good health. Both conserved end residues are part of each CDR3. The order of the fields is CDR3 length, V gene, J gene, CDR3 protein.

15	TRBV10-3	TRBJ2-3	CAISGSALGTDTQYF
14	TRBV12-3/TRBV12-4	TRBJ1-1	CASSPEGALSEAFF
16	TRBV4-1	TRBJ2-7	CASSQGWASGSYEQYF
13	TRBV9	TRBJ1-1	CASSVNPGTEAFF
13	TRBV12-3/TRBV12-4	TRBJ2-1	CASRKAAGDEQFF
14	TRBV6-5	TRBJ2-7	CASSYIAGDYEQYF
11	TRBV29-1	TRBJ2-1	CSVGDYGEQFF
18	TRBV27	TRBJ2-6	CASLDVAGPHSGANVLTF
13	TRBV28	TRBJ1-5	CASHQGGSQPQHF
16	TRBV24-1	TRBJ2-1	CATSDFWASEDNEQFF
11	TRBV10-3	TRBJ1-2	CAISSGYGYTF
15	TRBV10-2	TRBJ2-4	CASSETGEAKNIQYF
12	TRBV2	TRBJ2-3	CASAYSTDTQYF
12	TRBV20-1	TRBJ2-4	CSGVVDRDIQYF
18	TRBV4-2	TRBJ2-1	CASSQVRIAGGYSNEQFF
13	TRBV20-1	TRBJ2-1	CSAERGANNEQFF
15	TRBV6-4	TRBJ2-5	CASSDSVSKQETQYF
12	TRBV9	TRBJ2-1	CASSETWDEQFF
15	TRBV6-5	TRBJ2-1	CASSYRQGSLMEQFF
12	TRBV20-1	TRBJ2-7	CSAGLTTYEQYF
12	TRBV20-1	TRBJ1-1	CSASQGALEAFF
15	TRBV11-1	TRBJ2-1	CASSLYQGGESEQFF
13	TRBV27	TRBJ2-5	CASKGPIQETQYF
14	TRBV20-1	TRBJ2-3	CSAAGAGLTDTQYF
18	TRBV30	TRBJ2-2	CAWRPNLPGLANTGELFF
14	TRBV5-6	TRBJ1-2	CASSSQGADYGYTF
16	TRBV12-3/TRBV12-4	TRBJ1-5	CASSPGQTYSNQPQHF
13	TRBV20-1	TRBJ2-3	CSAMDQSTDTQYF
13	TRBV28	TRBJ1-1	CASSRIQGPAAFF
11	TRBV4-2	TRBJ2-5	CASSQDRTQYF